This is a list of T cell receptor beta chains from one sample in a study of OX40 agonist ivuxolimab in advanced cancers. Using immunoSEQ multiplex PCR, the repertoire was profiled, and TCRdb retains in-frame clones only, with some absent. The repertoire holds 48,000 or so clones, with approximately 81% as singletons. The specimen comprised CD4+ or CD8+ T cells sorted from blood, sampled in a trial of the OX40 agonist ivuxolimab. The receptor source for this set is an adult with an advanced solid tumor such as melanoma, head and neck, liver or kidney cancer. Both conserved end residues are part of each CDR3. A D gene is named only where the DNA matches it firmly. Expanded clones get a size class; other rows say once, few or many, or leave the size out.

cdr3_aa cdr3_nt v_call d_call j_call clone_size
CAISGGGASTDTQYF TGTGCCATCAGTGGGGGGGGCGCCAGCACAGATACGCAGTATTTT TRBV10-3 - TRBJ2-3 -
CAWKRSHRGYEQYF TGTGCCTGGAAACGGTCTCACAGGGGCTACGAGCAGTACTTC TRBV30 TRBD1 TRBJ2-7 -
CATSRGRGAWQPQHF TGTGCCACCAGCAGAGGGCGGGGGGCATGGCAGCCCCAGCATTTT TRBV15 - TRBJ1-5 once
CASSLTGGTGELFF TGTGCCAGCAGCCTTACAGGGGGCACCGGGGAGCTGTTTTTT TRBV28 TRBD1 TRBJ2-2 -
CASSPDRSSYEQYF TGTGCCAGCTCACCTGACAGGAGCTCCTACGAGCAGTACTTC TRBV18 - TRBJ2-7 -
CASSLSAQGRQYF TGTGCCAGCAGCTTATCTGCCCAGGGGCGACAGTACTTC TRBV13 - TRBJ2-4 -
CASSSSTWTSGSWPQETQYF TGTGCCAGTAGTTCCTCCACTTGGACTAGCGGGAGTTGGCCCCAAGAGACCCAGTACTTC TRBV19 TRBD2 TRBJ2-5 -
CASSEGTPGTQYF TGTGCCAGCAGTGAGGGGACTCCGGGGACCCAGTACTTC TRBV2 - TRBJ2-5 -
CASSFWLAGSTDTQYF TGTGCCAGCAGCTTTTGGCTAGCGGGTAGCACAGATACGCAGTATTTT TRBV7-6 TRBD2 TRBJ2-3 -
CASSPMGLNTEAFF TGCGCCAGCAGTCCCATGGGTTTGAACACTGAAGCTTTCTTT TRBV5-1 - TRBJ1-1 -
CASSPLAGGPNEQFF TGCGCCAGCAGTCCACTAGCGGGAGGGCCCAATGAGCAGTTCTTC TRBV5-1 TRBD2 TRBJ2-1 -
CASSRPSGTSRGEQYF TGTGCCAGCAGTCGACCGTCCGGGACATCACGCGGCGAGCAGTACTTC TRBV28 - TRBJ2-7 -
CASSYQGTVGNTEAFF TGTGCCAGCAGTTACCAGGGTACGGTAGGGAACACTGAAGCTTTCTTT TRBV6-5 - TRBJ1-1 -
CASTNQQWDQPQHF TGTGCCAGTACTAATCAACAGTGGGACCAGCCCCAGCATTTT TRBV19 - TRBJ1-5 -
CASSLGARGYSPLHF TGTGCCAGCAGCTTAGGGGCCAGAGGGTATTCACCCCTCCACTTT TRBV7-8 - TRBJ1-6 -
CASSAQGKGPYEQYF TGTGCCAGCAGTGCTCAGGGTAAGGGGCCCTACGAGCAGTACTTC TRBV2 - TRBJ2-7 -
CASSSDRFGQPQHF TGTGCCAGTAGTTCGGACAGGTTCGGTCAGCCCCAGCATTTT TRBV19 TRBD1 TRBJ1-5 -
CSARGQREAFF TGCAGTGCTAGAGGACAGAGAGAAGCTTTCTTT TRBV20-1 - TRBJ1-1 -
CASSLSIRLNTIYF TGTGCCAGCAGCCTCTCCATAAGGCTAAACACCATATATTTT TRBV7-9 - TRBJ1-3 few
CASSSSIAGGPGEQYF TGCGCCAGCAGCTCCTCTATAGCGGGAGGGCCCGGCGAGCAGTACTTC TRBV5-1 TRBD2 TRBJ2-7 -
CASRDSDRGTEAFF TGTGCCAGCAGGGACTCGGACAGAGGGACTGAAGCTTTCTTT TRBV6-4 - TRBJ1-1 -
CASSSPGTREEQYF TGTGCCAGCAGTTCCCCAGGGACTAGGGAAGAGCAGTACTTC TRBV27 TRBD2 TRBJ2-7 -
CASPPGTGTEANYGYTF TGTGCCAGTCCACCCGGGACAGGGACCGAGGCTAACTATGGCTACACCTTC TRBV2 TRBD1 TRBJ1-2 -
CAIQSRTEAFF TGTGCCATTCAATCCCGAACTGAAGCTTTCTTT TRBV27 - TRBJ1-1 -
CASSPQGNYGYTF TGTGCCAGCTCCCCCCAGGGGAACTATGGCTACACCTTC TRBV7-6 - TRBJ1-2 few
CAISESQGSQPQHF TGTGCCATCAGTGAGTCGCAAGGGAGTCAGCCCCAGCATTTT TRBV10-3 - TRBJ1-5 -
CASSSTLSGLRTDTQYF TGTGCCAGCAGCTCCACACTATCGGGACTAAGAACAGATACGCAGTATTTT TRBV7-8 TRBD2 TRBJ2-3 -
CASSDPTRDGHSYEQYF TGTGCCAGCAGCGACCCCACCCGGGACGGCCACTCCTACGAGCAGTACTTC TRBV11-2 - TRBJ2-7 -
CARSKGTSQSTDTQYF TGTGCCAGGTCGAAGGGGACATCACAGAGCACAGATACGCAGTATTTT TRBV19 - TRBJ2-3 -
CASSLGLGGGVVETQYF TGCGCCAGCAGCTTGGGACTCGGAGGGGGAGTGGTAGAGACCCAGTACTTC TRBV5-1 - TRBJ2-5 few
CASSVTGSGETQYF TGTGCCAGCAGCGTGACAGGGTCGGGGGAGACCCAGTACTTC TRBV5-6 TRBD1 TRBJ2-5 -
CATSIGDSSYEQYF TGTGCCACCAGCATAGGGGACAGCAGCTACGAGCAGTACTTC TRBV15 TRBD1 TRBJ2-7 -
CASSPRGRSTDTQYF TGTGCCAGCAGTCCCAGGGGCCGCAGCACAGATACGCAGTATTTT TRBV28 - TRBJ2-3 once
CASSPSSGANVLTF TGTGCCAGCAGCCCGTCCTCTGGGGCCAACGTCCTGACTTTC TRBV14 - TRBJ2-6 -
CASRSGLAKNIQYF TGTGCCAGCAGGTCAGGACTAGCCAAAAACATTCAGTACTTC TRBV27 - TRBJ2-4 once
CASSGGTSGRGETQYF TGTGCCAGCAGTGGGGGGACTAGCGGGAGGGGAGAGACCCAGTACTTC TRBV25-1 TRBD2 TRBJ2-5 -
CASSPSSTASNEKLFF TGTGCCAGCAGCCCATCTTCGACAGCCTCCAATGAAAAACTGTTTTTT TRBV11-2 - TRBJ1-4 -
CASSQSPSTDTQYF TGTGCCAGCAGCCAAAGCCCTAGCACAGATACGCAGTATTTT TRBV7-9 - TRBJ2-3 -
CASSPGQADTGELFF TGCGCCAGCAGCCCCGGACAGGCGGATACCGGGGAGCTGTTTTTT TRBV5-1 TRBD1 TRBJ2-2 -
CASSSGHSAYNEQFF TGCGCCAGCAGCTCAGGACATAGCGCCTACAATGAGCAGTTCTTC TRBV5-1 - TRBJ2-1 -
CASSVRRETERGTGELFF TGTGCCAGCAGCGTCAGGCGTGAAACCGAACGGGGGACCGGGGAGCTGTTTTTT TRBV9 - TRBJ2-2 -
CASSFRAGPDTQYF TGTGCCAGCAGCTTTCGCGCGGGACCAGATACGCAGTATTTT TRBV7-9 - TRBJ2-3 -
CASSPSGNYEQYF TGCGCCAGCTCTCCTAGCGGGAACTACGAGCAGTACTTC TRBV5-1 TRBD2 TRBJ2-7 -
CAWSVGTENSPLHF TGTGCCTGGAGTGTAGGGACAGAGAATTCACCCCTCCACTTT TRBV30 TRBD1 TRBJ1-6 -
CASSLAHGDEQFF TGTGCCAGCAGCTTAGCCCATGGAGATGAGCAGTTCTTC TRBV5-6 - TRBJ2-1 -
CASSVADRGRDLAGYEQYF TGTGCCAGCAGCGTAGCGGACAGGGGGCGAGACCTAGCGGGGTACGAGCAGTACTTC TRBV9 TRBD1 TRBJ2-7 -
CAIRPGQENTEAFF TGTGCCATCAGGCCTGGACAGGAAAACACTGAAGCTTTCTTT TRBV10-3 TRBD1 TRBJ1-1 -
CASSHERASGRAYEQYF TGCGCCAGCAGCCACGAGAGGGCTAGCGGGAGGGCCTACGAGCAGTACTTC TRBV4-1 TRBD2 TRBJ2-7 -
CASSQVRGGEQYF TGTGCCAGCAGCCAAGTTCGAGGGGGCGAGCAGTACTTC TRBV14 - TRBJ2-7 -
CASSLSEHSDEQYF TGTGCCAGCAGCTTATCAGAACACAGCGACGAGCAGTACTTC TRBV7-2 - TRBJ2-7 -
CASRVGLAFTDTQYF TGTGCCAGCAGGGTTGGACTGGCCTTCACAGATACGCAGTATTTT TRBV6-5 - TRBJ2-3 -
CATTTSRDLPNTGELFF TGTGCCACCACCACGTCCCGGGATCTTCCGAACACCGGGGAGCTGTTTTTT TRBV15 - TRBJ2-2 -
CASSLWGASYEQYF TGTGCCAGCAGCTTATGGGGGGCCTCCTACGAGCAGTACTTC TRBV7-2 - TRBJ2-7 -
CASSPIGLAGGGVTGELFF TGTGCCAGCAGCCCTATAGGACTAGCGGGAGGCGGGGTCACCGGGGAGCTGTTTTTT TRBV7-3 TRBD2 TRBJ2-2 medium-sized
CAWSRGGLYNEQFF TGTGCCTGGAGCAGGGGCGGACTTTACAATGAGCAGTTCTTC TRBV30 - TRBJ2-1 -
CASSLENGRGDTIYF TGTGCCAGCAGCTTGGAAAACGGTCGAGGGGACACCATATATTTT TRBV7-6 - TRBJ1-3 -
CASSPRPAGTNEQFF TGTGCCAGCTCACCACGACCAGCGGGAACGAATGAGCAGTTCTTC TRBV18 TRBD2 TRBJ2-1 -
CASSRGPTGNQPQHF TGTGCCAGCAGCAGGGGGCCGACGGGCAATCAGCCCCAGCATTTT TRBV2 TRBD1 TRBJ1-5 -
CASSPPGGQGAADTQYF TGTGCCAGCTCACCACCAGGGGGACAGGGGGCCGCAGATACGCAGTATTTT TRBV18 TRBD1 TRBJ2-3 -